The clone carrying this T cell receptor (beta chain) was found a few times. CDR3 size: 14 residues. Looked up from germline, CDR1 is MGHRA and CDR2 is YSYEKL. The ends were cut back, 4 bases at V and 3 bases at J, with 12 bases in the middle. This sample was included in a study of blood T cell repertoires in COVID-19. In the study overall: T cells, B-cell-depleted T cells, or PBMCs supplied cDNA or gDNA.

TCRdb's copy holds only in-frame clones and misses some; the assay was immunoSEQ multiplex PCR. The table records some 300,000 clones, about nine tenths of them present only once. V is TRBV4-1 and J is TRBJ1-2; unclear D gene. The sample taken for sequencing was peripheral blood. This clonotype was obtained from a woman in her 30s with COVID-19, enrolled during active disease. This chain's CDR3 is CASSLTTIDYGYTF. The CDR3 DNA is TGCGCCAGCAGCCTCACGACAATAGACTATGGCTACACCTTC.